This T cell receptor (beta chain) was identified during a study of shared clonotypes between healthy human individuals. Notes on this clone: No antigen is known for it.

Study-wide points: Deeper or shallower sequencing was expected to change how clonotypes are shared among donors. Lower generation probabilities were found for non-shared clonotypes than for those shared by all four donors.

The naive CD8 population came from CD45RO-negative cells selected for CCR7, without terminally differentiated effector memory CD45RA+ cells. Every subset's genomic DNA went evenly onto several immunoSEQ plates. Clones were sequenced by immunoSEQ multiplex PCR, and TCRdb holds only the in-frame ones, with some missing. The sample has 650,000 to 800,000 clones; 92% are singletons. V lost 0 bases and J lost 5, with 9 bases in between. Germline lookup yields CDR1 SGHNT and CDR2 YYREEE (reference sequence). This CDR3 has 14 residues. The genes are TRBV5-4 and TRBJ2-1; D gene ambiguous. Specimen: naive CD8+ T cells sorted from blood. The TCR comes from a young man in good health. CDR3 loop: CASSLGRSHNEQFF. CDR3 coding DNA: TGTGCCAGCAGCTTGGGTCGGAGTCACAATGAGCAGTTCTTC.